This T cell receptor (beta chain) was found in a study of human T cells and chemical hapten exposure. Stated time point: patch test 3, about 24 weeks after DPC sensitization. Treatment denoted: therapeutic diphenylcyclopropenone sensitization with weekly scalp DPC. A single record per CDR3 protein comes from TCRdb applying MiXCR to the RACE reads. This table has over 100,000 distinct CDR3 sequences, approximately 10% appearing once. CDR1 is SGHTA and CDR2 is FQGNSA in the germline V gene. With 4 bases removed from V and 4 bases from J, the gap between germline ends came to 16 bases. This CDR3 has 15 amino acids.

The sequencing used whole blood, collected in connection with sensitization to the hapten diphenylcyclopropenone (DPC). This sequence originates from a woman in her fifties or sixties with alopecia areata. Some clones in this sample may be carry-over from other donors' samples. The rearrangement links TRBV7-2 to TRBJ1-2; tentatively, D is TRBD1 (5 bases). CDR3 sequence reads: CASSSGEAGLYGYTF. For the CDR3, the DNA is TGTGCCAGCAGCTCGGGGGAGGCGGGGCTCTATGGCTACACCTTC.